This T cell receptor (beta chain) was sequenced for a study of PD-1 blockade in classical Hodgkin lymphoma. Notes on the study in general: CD8+ TCR diversity did not rise significantly by C4D1, unlike CD4+.

Produced via immunoSEQ multiplex PCR; TCRdb's table is partial and in-frame only. The repertoire holds about 99,000 clones, with roughly 79% as singletons. All the patients suffered relapse after autologous stem cell transplantation, and brentuximab vedotin exposure differed. Patients reached a best response of complete response, partial response or progressive disease. V dropped 4 bases and J dropped 2; count of bases not matched to a gene: 2. CDR3 length: 13 residues. Germline CDR1 reads SQVTM; CDR2 reads ANQGSEA. With regard to this clone: Its target is not known.

Sequencing used peripheral blood mononuclear cells (PBMCs), obtained before the second cycle of nivolumab. The TCR comes from a human donor with classical Hodgkin lymphoma. The chain carries TRBV29-1 and TRBJ2-7; 10 bases match TRBD2. The CDR3 sequence is CSVGLAGAYEQYF. The CDR3 bases are TGCAGCGTTGGGCTAGCGGGGGCCTACGAGCAGTACTTC.